The clone carrying this TCR beta chain was picked up a small number of times. The antigen remains undetermined. Autoimmune disease history or systemic immunosuppression was exclusionary. This sample stems from a study of OX40 agonist ivuxolimab in advanced cancers. Study information: Treatment of patients was with ivuxolimab, an agonistic anti-OX40 (CD134) antibody.

V gave up 5 bases and J gave up 7 bases; unmatched junction bases: 16. This CDR3 comprises 16 residues. CDR1 and CDR2 (germline): MDHEN, SYDVKM. Study-wide results and limits: The study observed clonal expansion of CD4+ and CD8+ blood T cells by week 6 at 0.1 to 3.0 mg/kg.

Sequenced by immunoSEQ multiplex PCR; TCRdb stores in-frame clones only, minus some. Of 85,000 to 95,000 clones in the sample, roughly 89% are singletons; the top ten hold approximately 0.3%. The TCR comes from an adult with an advanced solid tumor such as melanoma, head and neck, liver or kidney cancer. Sequenced here: CD4+ or CD8+ T cells sorted from blood, sampled in a trial of the OX40 agonist ivuxolimab. This rearrangement joins TRBV28 to TRBJ1-1; 7 nucleotides line up with TRBD1. As DNA, the CDR3 is TGTGCCAGCAGTGGATCAGGGGGAAGGGGCGCGGGTGAAGCTTTCTTT. Protein product: CASSGSGGRGAGEAFF.